The 28 T cell receptor beta chains below come from one sample, sequenced in a study of blood T cell repertoires in COVID-19. The table came from immunoSEQ multiplex PCR; TCRdb's copy has only in-frame clones and leaves some out. The sample comprises approximately 250,000 clones, roughly four fifths of which are singletons, and 4% to 4.5% rests with the top ten. The sequenced sample was peripheral blood. The receptor source for this set is a man aged 45-65 years with acute or convalescent COVID-19.

This chain connects TRBV6-5 to TRBJ2-7; D uncertain. There are 13 residues in the CDR3. V shed 6 bases and J shed 5 bases, with 14 bases lying between them. Germline V lookup: CDR1 MNHEY, CDR2 SVGAGI. The DNA for the CDR3 is TGTGCCAGCAGGTGGGCAGCAACCCACGAGCAGTACTTC. It codes for CASRWAATHEQYF.

The J gene is TRBJ2-7, the V gene TRBV5-1; 11 bases line up with TRBD2. The CDR3 loop spans 17 amino acids. V lost 1 base and J lost 7; bases outside the gene matches: 13. CDR1 SGHRS and CDR2 YFSETQ come from the germline V gene. Here the CDR3 reads CASSLSTSGSGGGEQYF. The CDR3 DNA reads TGCGCCAGCAGCTTGTCTACTAGCGGGAGCGGGGGCGGAGAGCAGTACTTC.

The genes are TRBV19 and TRBJ2-2, with D possibly being TRBD1 (5 bases). V lost 4 bases and J 0 bases, leaving 9 bases between the germline ends. The CDR3 sequence is 15 residues long. CDR1 is LNHDA and CDR2 is SQIVND in the germline V gene (reference sequence). The chain's CDR3 is CASSSPGSNTGELFF. CDR3 sequence (DNA): TGTGCCAGTAGTAGTCCAGGGTCGAACACCGGGGAGCTGTTTTTT.

This clone was observed once. This chain uses TRBV27 with TRBJ2-7; D ambiguous. Between the trimmed V and J ends, which lost 0 bases and 6 bases, there was a span of 12 bases. The CDR3 totals 14 residues. Germline V gene sequence: CDR1 MNHEY, CDR2 SMNVEV (reference sequence). The CDR3 reads CASSLSSPSVEQYF. In nucleotides, the CDR3 is TGTGCCAGCAGTTTATCTTCCCCCTCTGTCGAGCAGTACTTC.

The chain is built from TRBV7-3 and TRBJ2-5; weak D call: TRBD1 (5 bases). Germline V gives CDR1 SGHTA, CDR2 FQGTGA. CDR3 size: 15 residues. V gave up 1 base and J gave up 0 bases, with 9 bases separating them. Written as DNA, the CDR3 is TGTGCCAGCAGCTTAAATACAGGTTACCAAGAGACCCAGTACTTC. Protein sequence: CASSLNTGYQETQYF. Combining the CDR3 with reference TRBV7-3 and TRBJ2-5 gives the whole variable domain GAGVSQTPSNKVTEKGKYVELRCDPISGHTALYWYRQSLGQGPEFLIYFQGTGAADDSGLPNDRFFAVRPEGSVSTLKIQRTERGDSAVYLCASSLNTGYQETQYFGPGTRLLVL.

CDR3 amino acids: CASSQADRVAQETQYF. The CDR3 coding sequence is TGCGCCAGCAGCCAAGCTGACAGGGTTGCCCAAGAGACCCAGTACTTC. The chain has TRBV4-1 and TRBJ2-5, with TRBD1 matching over 7 bases. The germline V gene has CDR1 MGHRA and CDR2 YSYEKL. The CDR3 has 16 amino acids. The ends lost 1 base at V and 1 base at J; junction bases unmatched: 6.

This chain joins TRBV28 and TRBJ2-7; 8 nucleotides agree with TRBD2. The CDR3 runs to 17 residues. Germline lookup yields CDR1 MDHEN and CDR2 SYDVKM. Trimming removed 8 bases from V and 0 bases from J; junction bases left unmatched: 15. CDR3 loop: CASSSGASGWSSYEQYF. The CDR3 DNA sequence: TGTGCCAGCTCCTCAGGGGCTAGCGGGTGGAGCTCCTACGAGCAGTACTTC.

This chain links TRBV10-3 with TRBJ1-1, with TRBD1 identical over 9 bases. After removal of 10 bases from V and 1 base from J, the junction contained 7 bases not matched to a gene. The V gene's germline CDR1 is ENHRY and CDR2 SYGVKD. CDR3 length: 14 amino acids. Written as DNA, the CDR3 is TGTGCCACGAACAGGGGGCGACCGAACACTGAAGCTTTCTTT. This codes for CATNRGRPNTEAFF.

The chain has TRBV7-8 and TRBJ1-2; D uncertain. The ends were cut back, 2 bases at V and 7 bases at J, with 20 bases in the middle. Germline V CDR1 and CDR2: SGHVS, FQNEAQ. This CDR3 is built from 16 residues. CDR3 in DNA: TGTGCCAGCAGCTTACCCGGGCAGACCCTGGGAGGTGGCTACACCTTC. It specifies CASSLPGQTLGGGYTF.

This clone has only a few counts. The J gene is TRBJ2-5, the V gene TRBV6-5; no reliable D call. Germline CDR1 MNHEY, CDR2 SVGAGI. V dropped 5 bases and J dropped 4 bases, with 8 bases sitting between them. This CDR3 has 12 amino acids. Written as DNA, the CDR3 is TGTGCCAGCAGTCTACTTCTAGAGACCCAGTACTTC. Residues: CASSLLLETQYF.

J is TRBJ1-1 and V is TRBV5-3; TRBD1 aligns across 7 bases. TRBV5-3 is filed as an ORF, its function uncertain. J was trimmed by 0 bases and V by 4 bases; bases with no gene match: 6. The CDR3 contains 15 residues. Here the CDR3 reads CARSTSRGMNTEAFF. CDR3 DNA sequence: TGTGCCAGAAGCACATCCAGGGGGATGAACACTGAAGCTTTCTTT.

V is TRBV27 and J is TRBJ2-1; D unresolved. Germline V CDR1 and CDR2: MNHEY, SMNVEV (reference sequence). The CDR3 is made up of 13 amino acids. V dropped 4 bases and J dropped 7 bases, with 11 bases sitting between them. The CDR3 region has the DNA TGTGCCAGCAGTTCTACCTTATGGAATGAGCAGTTCTTC. Translation: CASSSTLWNEQFF.

The chain has TRBV19 and TRBJ1-2; D perhaps matches TRBD1 (5 bases). The CDR3 contains 17 residues. CDR1 is LNHDA, CDR2 SQIVND, per germline (reference sequence). V was clipped by 0 bases and J by 4 bases, with 18 bases between them. CDR3 amino acids: CASSIEGLLVPLYGYTF. As DNA, the CDR3 is TGTGCCAGTAGTATAGAGGGGCTCTTAGTCCCTCTCTATGGCTACACCTTC.

The chain combines TRBV4-1 with TRBJ2-7; D is perhaps TRBD2 (6 bases). Germline V lookup: CDR1 MGHRA, CDR2 YSYEKL. This CDR3 has 16 amino acids. With 0 bases removed from V and 11 bases from J, the gap between germline ends came to 23 bases. The CDR3 DNA follows: TGCGCCAGCAGCCAAGATAGGCGGGGCGGGTTCCCTCGGAAGTACTTC. This sequence encodes CASSQDRRGGFPRKYF.

J is TRBJ1-4 and V is TRBV5-4; no clear D gene. CDR3 length: 12 residues. Trimming removed 4 bases at V and 8 bases at J, with 9 bases between. Germline loops: CDR1 SGHNT, CDR2 YYREEE (reference sequence). In nucleotides, the CDR3 is TGTGCCAGCAGCGTAGACTGGGAAAAACTGTTTTTT. This gives the protein CASSVDWEKLFF.

The CDR3 DNA reads as TGTGCCAGCAGCTTCTCCAGGGGAAACTATGGCTACACCTTC. The encoded protein is CASSFSRGNYGYTF. The chain joins TRBV11-2 to TRBJ1-2; the D gene is possibly TRBD1 (6 bases). The V and J ends lost 3 bases and 2 bases respectively, with 10 bases between them. Per the germline V gene, CDR1 is SGHAT and CDR2 is FQNNGV. This CDR3 has 14 residues.

The gene calls are TRBV21-1 and TRBJ2-3; the table calls TRBD2, which could not be checked here. TRBV21-1 is a known pseudogene. The CDR3 totals 15 residues. Here the CDR3 reads CASSKGTSCTDTQYF. The CDR3 DNA sequence: TGTGCCAGCAGCAAAGGGACTAGCTGCACAGATACGCAGTATTTT.

The chain has TRBV24-1 and TRBJ2-1; a possible D gene is TRBD1 (6 bases). The CDR3 spans 19 residues. V shed 1 base and J shed 0 bases, with 18 bases lying between them. Germline CDR1 reads KGHDR; CDR2 reads SFDVKD. The CDR3 DNA reads TGTGCCACCAGTGATTTAAACGCCGGGACACTGAGCTCCTACAATGAGCAGTTCTTC. Translated, it gives CATSDLNAGTLSSYNEQFF.

The rearrangement uses TRBV5-1 and TRBJ2-7; possibly TRBD2 for D (5 bases). The V gene lost 1 base and the J gene lost 6 bases, with 14 bases spanning the gap. CDR1 and CDR2 (germline): SGHRS, YFSETQ. The CDR3 is 14 residues long. The CDR3 DNA sequence: TGCGCCAGCAGCTTGACGGAGGTTCTGGCCGAGCAGTACTTC. It codes for CASSLTEVLAEQYF.

This chain links TRBV19 with TRBJ2-2, with 11 bases that match TRBD2. Germline-derived CDR1 and CDR2 are LNHDA and SQIVND (reference sequence). CDR3 length: 15 residues. J gave up 5 bases and V 3 bases, and 2 bases lay outside the gene matches. CDR3 nucleotides: TGTGCCAGTAGTATTGTAGCGGGGGGGACCGGGGAGCTGTTTTTT. This encodes CASSIVAGGTGELFF.

Here the CDR3 reads CASSYYSFDEQFF. CDR3 bases: TGTGCCAGCAGTTACTATTCCTTCGATGAGCAGTTCTTC. V and J are TRBV6-5 and TRBJ2-1; D unclear. V was trimmed by 1 base and J by 8 bases, leaving 9 bases between them. Germline V lookup: CDR1 MNHEY, CDR2 SVGAGI. CDR3 length: 13 amino acids.

The rearrangement uses TRBV3-1 (or the pseudogene TRBV3-2) and TRBJ2-1; D is possibly TRBD1 (6 bases). In germline, CDR1 is LGHDT, CDR2 YNNKEL (reference sequence). V was pared by 0 bases and J by 4 bases, with 13 bases between. The CDR3 consists of 16 residues. In DNA, the CDR3 is TGTGCCAGCAGCCAAGATACTCAGGGGTGGTACAATGAGCAGTTCTTC. Protein product: CASSQDTQGWYNEQFF.

This clone was detected a few times. The chain employs TRBV10-3 and TRBJ2-7, with 10 bases fitting TRBD1. The ends lost 7 bases at V and 6 bases at J; junction bases unmatched: 12. CDR1 and CDR2 (germline): ENHRY, SYGVKD. CDR3 length: 15 amino acids. CDR3 DNA sequence: TGTGCCATCAACAGAGGTGGGACAGGGGCCTCCGAGCAGTACTTC. Its translation: CAINRGGTGASEQYF.

V gene TRBV19 combines with J gene TRBJ2-1, with 8 bases identical to TRBD1. CDR3 length: 14 residues. CDR1 is LNHDA and CDR2 is SQIVND in the germline V gene (reference sequence). V lost 9 bases to trimming and J lost 0 bases; unmatched junction nucleotides: 4. This CDR3 is CASKDRGSYNEQFF. CDR3 DNA: TGTGCCAGCAAAGACAGGGGCTCCTACAATGAGCAGTTCTTC.

The rearrangement links TRBV5-6 to TRBJ2-1; D unresolved. Per germline, CDR1 SGHDT and CDR2 YYEEEE. The CDR3 contains 13 residues. V was pared by 0 bases and J by 4 bases, with 5 bases between. CDR3 residues: CASSLDLYNEQFF. The CDR3, as DNA: TGTGCCAGCAGCTTGGACCTATACAATGAGCAGTTCTTC.

With regard to this clone: This sequence may be a read error, since a much larger clone differs from it by one base. This chain links TRBV28 with TRBJ2-3; D gene unclear. The V end lost 6 bases, the J end lost 3 bases, and 4 bases lay between the germline ends. Germline CDR1 and CDR2: MDHEN and SYDVKM. This CDR3 contains 11 residues. The CDR3 nucleotides are TGTGCCAGCAGAGAGACAGATACGCAGTATTTT. It yields the protein CASRETDTQYF.

The sample holds one count of this clone. Here the CDR3 DNA reads TGTGCCAGCAGCCCGGACGCGGGGGGGGTCGAGCAGTACTTC. Translation: CASSPDAGGVEQYF. The gene calls are TRBV5-6 and TRBJ2-7; TRBD2 aligns across 9 bases. The germline V gene has CDR1 SGHDT and CDR2 YYEEEE. This CDR3 is 14 amino acids long. Germline trimming cut 4 bases from V and 6 bases from J; bases unmatched to any gene: 8.

This clone was counted once. J is TRBJ2-7 and V is TRBV7-9; 9 bases fit TRBD1. Trimming removed 2 bases from V and 1 base from J; junction bases left unmatched: 6. The CDR3 has 16 residues. Germline-derived CDR1 and CDR2 are SEHNR and FQNEAQ (reference sequence). The CDR3 sequence is CASSLTGGLISYEQYF. The CDR3 DNA follows: TGTGCCAGCAGCTTAACAGGGGGCCTTATTTCCTACGAGCAGTACTTC.